A single sample is the source of the 4 T cell receptor beta chains below, sequenced in a study of response to subunit inactivated influenza vaccine. From the RT-PCR reads, TCRdb called clonotypes with MiXCR, one entry per CDR3 protein. The sample contains roughly 500,000 distinct CDR3 sequences, about 15% of which appear only once. This sample comprised CD4+ T cells sorted from PBMCs, obtained 23 to 25 months after vaccination. The source of these receptors is a man aged 50 to 75 who received an inactivated influenza vaccine.

There are many counts of this clonotype. This chain uses TRBV4-1 with TRBJ1-2, with D possibly TRBD1 on 5 matching bases. V was shortened by 1 base and J by 4 bases, with 22 bases between the two germline ends. The CDR3 has 18 amino acids. Germline values: CDR1 MGHRA, CDR2 YSYEKL. The CDR3 is CASSQAGWGGSEGYGYTF. CDR3 in DNA: TGCGCCAGCAGCCAAGCAGGTTGGGGGGGATCAGAGGGCTATGGCTACACCTTC.

In this sample, this clonotype turned up a few times. This chain connects TRBV7-8 to TRBJ2-7; tentative D call: TRBD1 (6 bases). The germline CDR1 and CDR2 sequences are SGHVS and FQNEAQ. Trimming took off 3 bases at V and 2 bases at J, with 11 bases between the two ends. The CDR3 spans 14 residues. The CDR3 nucleotides are TGTGCCAGCAGCTTGGACAGAGCAACCTACGAGCAGTACTTC. It specifies CASSLDRATYEQYF. The full variable domain, its missing parts supplied by reference TRBV7-8 and TRBJ2-7, is GAGVSQSPRYKVAKRGQDVALRCDPISGHVSLFWYQQALGQGPEFLTYFQNEAQLDKSGLPSDRFFAERPEGSVSTLKIQRTQQEDSAVYLCASSLDRATYEQYFGPGTRLTVT.

The rearrangement links TRBV3-1 to TRBJ1-2, with D uncertain. This CDR3 spans 15 amino acids. The V end was cut by 4 bases, the J end by 5 bases, with 17 bases between. CDR1 and CDR2 (germline): LGHDT, YNNKEL (reference sequence). The DNA of the CDR3 is TGTGCCAGCAGCCCTAGTCCGACAATCGGGTATGGCTACACCTTC. This codes for CASSPSPTIGYGYTF.

CDR3 in DNA: TGTGCCAGCAGGGCAAACAGTAACTTTTACAATGAGCAGTTCTTC. Its translation is CASRANSNFYNEQFF. The rearrangement uses TRBV6-1 and TRBJ2-1; the D is unclear. Germline assignment: CDR1 MNHNS and CDR2 SASEGT. The length of the CDR3 is 15 residues. With 6 bases removed from V and 4 bases from J, the gap between germline ends came to 16 bases.